A selection of T cell receptor beta chains follows, all from one sample in a study of regulatory T cells in long-lasting Graves disease. TCRdb analysed the multiplex PCR reads with MiXCR anew, one entry per CDR3 protein. In the table there are about 400,000 distinct CDR3 sequences, about 17% of which are singletons. This sample also belongs to another study, concerning T cells in Graves' hyperthyroidism and ophthalmopathy.

Sample: peripheral blood mononuclear cells (PBMCs), taken at new diagnosis, from a patient treated with antithyroid drugs. These receptor sequences come from a woman younger than 35 with Graves disease. Both conserved end residues are part of each CDR3. The order of the fields is clone size, D gene, V gene, J gene, CDR3 protein, CDR3 DNA. The D gene is left open where the match is weak. A clone size is listed for some rows: how often the clone was seen (once, few, many), or a class if it is expanded.

few	-	TRBV3-1	TRBJ2-2	CASSQDITRGELFF	TGTGCCAGCAGCCAAGATATAACCCGCGGGGAGCTGTTTTTT
few	TRBD1	TRBV5-5	TRBJ2-2	CASSDGTGGTGELFF	TGTGCCAGCAGCGACGGGACAGGGGGCACCGGGGAGCTGTTTTTT
-	-	TRBV30	TRBJ2-2	CAWSVGPARPNTGELFF	TGTGCCTGGAGTGTCGGGCCCGCCAGGCCTAACACCGGGGAGCTGTTTTTT
many	-	TRBV28	TRBJ1-1	CASSLIGGQAAEAFF	TGTGCCAGCAGTTTAATCGGGGGGCAAGCGGCTGAAGCTTTCTTT
many	-	TRBV2	TRBJ2-7	CASSDSYEQYF	TGTGCCAGCAGTGACAGCTACGAGCAGTACTTC
many	-	TRBV28	TRBJ2-7	CASSTRQALGPEQYF	TGTGCCAGCAGTACCCGTCAGGCGCTAGGTCCGGAGCAGTACTTC
-	-	TRBV18	TRBJ2-4	CASSPWGTQGYGIAKNIQYF	TGTGCCAGCTCACCGTGGGGTACGCAAGGGTACGGGATAGCCAAAAACATTCAGTACTTC
many	TRBD1	TRBV6-1	TRBJ1-1	CASKKGAMNTEAFF	TGTGCCAGCAAAAAGGGGGCCATGAACACTGAAGCTTTCTTT
many	-	TRBV2	TRBJ1-6	CASSEPELYDSPLHF	TGTGCCAGCAGTGAACCAGAACTATATGATTCACCCCTCCACTTT
many	-	TRBV6-2/TRBV6-3	TRBJ1-3	CASPVPNGNTIYF	TGTGCCAGCCCTGTGCCCAATGGAAACACCATATATTTT
-	-	TRBV28	TRBJ2-3	CASSGGGPDTQYF	TGTGCCAGCAGTGGGGGGGGGCCAGATACGCAGTATTTT
few	-	TRBV29-1	TRBJ2-1	CSPTGGLRDYNEQFF	TGCAGCCCAACGGGGGGCTTACGGGACTACAATGAGCAGTTCTTC
many	TRBD1	TRBV6-1	TRBJ1-4	CASRPGQGTTNEKLFF	TGTGCCAGCAGACCGGGACAGGGAACCACTAATGAAAAACTGTTTTTT
many	TRBD2	TRBV7-8	TRBJ2-5	CASSLELAGGETQYF	TGTGCCAGCAGCTTAGAACTAGCGGGGGGCGAGACCCAGTACTTC
many	-	TRBV28	TRBJ2-5	CASSLGGQAQETQYF	TGTGCCAGCAGTTTAGGGGGACAAGCCCAAGAGACCCAGTACTTC
-	TRBD2	TRBV19	TRBJ2-2	CASSIPASGLNTGELFF	TGTGCCAGTAGTATTCCAGCTAGCGGGCTGAACACCGGGGAGCTGTTTTTT
few	-	TRBV29-1	TRBJ2-7	CSVEWGYSYEQYF	TGCAGCGTTGAATGGGGGTACTCCTACGAGCAGTACTTC
many	-	TRBV20-1	TRBJ2-3	CSARALADRRADTQYF	TGCAGTGCTAGAGCTTTAGCGGACCGGCGGGCAGATACGCAGTATTTT
few	-	TRBV10-2	TRBJ1-1	CASSEGQNTEAFF	TGCGCCAGCAGTGAAGGGCAGAACACTGAAGCTTTCTTT
few	-	TRBV19	TRBJ2-1	CASSIFREYEQFF	TGTGCCAGTAGTATCTTCCGGGAGTATGAGCAGTTCTTC
few	-	TRBV6-1	TRBJ1-1	CASTMGGLNTEAFF	TGTGCCAGCACCATGGGGGGGTTGAACACTGAAGCTTTCTTT
-	-	TRBV4-1	TRBJ2-1	CASSQDLGGWDEQFF	TGCGCCAGCAGCCAAGATCTGGGGGGCTGGGATGAGCAGTTCTTC
few	-	TRBV20-1	TRBJ2-1	CSAPRDSAASSYNEQFF	TGCAGTGCTCCGCGGGACTCCGCAGCAAGCTCCTACAATGAGCAGTTCTTC
-	-	TRBV6-1	TRBJ1-6	CASRGTTLSSYNSPLHF	TGTGCCAGCAGGGGGACCACTCTTAGCTCCTATAATTCACCCCTCCACTTT
-	-	TRBV12-3/TRBV12-4	TRBJ1-3	CASSRSGTGQSSGNTIYF	TGTGCCAGCAGCAGATCCGGGACGGGACAAAGCTCTGGAAACACCATATATTTT
many	TRBD2	TRBV5-1	TRBJ2-1	CASSLRAGALAYNEQFF	TGCGCCAGCAGCTTGAGGGCGGGAGCACTAGCCTACAATGAGCAGTTCTTC
many	-	TRBV27	TRBJ1-1	CASSLTRQNTEAFF	TGTGCCAGCAGCCTCACTAGACAGAACACTGAAGCTTTCTTT
few	TRBD2	TRBV29-1	TRBJ2-7	CSVVTSGSIYEQYF	TGCAGCGTCGTAACTAGCGGGAGTATCTACGAGCAGTACTTC
-	-	TRBV7-2	TRBJ2-2	CASSLAVGTGELFF	TGTGCCAGCAGCTTAGCGGTGGGCACCGGGGAGCTGTTTTTT
many	-	TRBV2	TRBJ2-5	CASSESFGGPWETQYF	TGTGCCAGCAGTGAATCTTTTGGGGGGCCTTGGGAGACCCAGTACTTC
few	-	TRBV6-1	TRBJ2-7	CASSLGVTYEQYF	TGTGCCAGCAGCCTAGGGGTGACCTACGAGCAGTACTTC
many	TRBD2	TRBV6-1	TRBJ2-3	CASSEAGGRSDTQYF	TGTGCCAGCAGTGAAGCGGGAGGGCGATCAGATACGCAGTATTTT
few	-	TRBV5-1	TRBJ1-4	CASSLKTGGEKLFF	TGCGCCAGCAGCTTGAAAACAGGTGGAGAAAAACTGTTTTTT
many	TRBD1	TRBV6-1	TRBJ1-1	CASSTTTGSGPEAFF	TGTGCCAGCAGTACAACGACAGGGTCTGGCCCTGAAGCTTTCTTT
-	TRBD1	TRBV20-1	TRBJ1-6	CSALGQLNSPLHF	TGCAGTGCTTTGGGACAGCTTAATTCACCCCTCCACTTT
many	-	TRBV28	TRBJ2-2	CASFRFPGELFF	TGTGCCAGCTTCCGGTTCCCCGGGGAGCTGTTTTTT
many	-	TRBV28	TRBJ2-2	CASSLSAGELFF	TGTGCCAGCAGTTTATCGGCCGGGGAGCTGTTTTTT
many	TRBD1	TRBV5-1	TRBJ1-2	CASSWDRGGYGYTF	TGCGCCAGCAGCTGGGACAGGGGTGGATATGGCTACACCTTC
many	-	TRBV5-1	TRBJ2-7	CASSLYRSTYEQYF	TGCGCCAGCAGCTTGTATCGGTCCACCTACGAGCAGTACTTC
-	-	TRBV5-1	TRBJ2-5	CASSSQGTEPNQETQYF	TGCGCCAGCAGCAGCCAAGGGACTGAACCTAACCAAGAGACCCAGTACTTC
few	-	TRBV5-1	TRBJ2-4	CASSSPPGAPKNIQYF	TGCGCCAGCAGCTCCCCACCAGGGGCCCCCAAAAACATTCAGTACTTC
many	-	TRBV28	TRBJ2-6	CASSSIISSSGANVLTF	TGTGCCAGCAGTTCGATTATATCCAGCTCTGGGGCCAACGTCCTGACTTTC
-	-	TRBV5-1	TRBJ1-4	CASSLGSGGLGTTNVKLFF	TGCGCCAGCAGCTTGGGAAGTGGGGGGCTGGGCACAACTAATGTAAAACTGTTTTTT
many	-	TRBV11-1	TRBJ2-7	CASSLYRDGSYEQYF	TGTGCCAGCAGCTTATACCGGGACGGATCCTACGAGCAGTACTTC
-	TRBD2	TRBV9	TRBJ2-1	CASSVVASGGAHEQFF	TGTGCCAGCAGCGTAGTGGCTAGCGGGGGGGCCCATGAGCAGTTCTTC
many	-	TRBV28	TRBJ2-3	CASSTSGLLLLGTQYF	TGTGCCAGCAGTACCTCGGGACTCCTACTCTTAGGTACGCAGTATTTT
many	TRBD1	TRBV4-1	TRBJ1-1	CASSKSGQANGEAFF	TGCGCCAGCAGTAAATCAGGACAGGCGAACGGTGAAGCTTTCTTT
-	-	TRBV4-1	TRBJ2-3	CASSQRRTDTQYF	TGCGCCAGCAGCCAACGGCGAACAGATACGCAGTATTTT
-	TRBD2	TRBV7-8	TRBJ2-3	CASSLSQGLAGFPDTQYF	TGTGCCAGCAGCTTAAGCCAGGGACTAGCGGGATTCCCAGATACGCAGTATTTT
-	TRBD2	TRBV29-1	TRBJ2-1	CSVETGTVLSPASGAYNEQFF	TGCAGCGTTGAGACCGGGACAGTATTGTCCCCAGCTAGCGGGGCCTACAATGAGCAGTTCTTC
many	-	TRBV28	TRBJ2-7	CASRGIRRGEQYF	TGTGCCAGCAGGGGGATTAGGAGGGGCGAGCAGTACTTC